This TCR beta chain was identified in a study of spatial heterogeneity in lung cancer. Looking at the study overall: Each unique TCR and UMI combination was seen more than ten times on average in raw reads.

Indicated time point: sample taken at primary tumor resection. Tumor, nontumor lung or frozen PBMC supplied whole RNA, sequenced without sorting. Trimming at V came to 1 base and at J to 7 bases, leaving 7 bases not matched to a gene. The length of the CDR3 is 18 residues. Germline V gene data show CDR1 as MGHRA and CDR2 as YSYEKL. TCRdb passed the 5' RACE reads through MiXCR, listing each CDR3 protein once. This sample has about 92,000 distinct CDR3 sequences, with roughly 12% found just once. The sequence derives from a male donor with early-stage non-small cell lung cancer. This chain connects TRBV4-1 to TRBJ2-1; 16 bases agree with TRBD2. Specimen: PBMCs, collected at surgery. The chain's CDR3 is CASSQVGTSGGASNEQFF. The CDR3 DNA follows: TGCGCCAGCAGCCAAGTTGGGACTAGCGGGGGGGCTTCGAATGAGCAGTTCTTC.